Detailed here is one TCR beta chain. In the authors' methods: Estimates of nucleated cell counts were drawn from the amplification of reference gene primers. Sequencing used immunoSEQ multiplex PCR; TCRdb keeps in-frame clones, though not all of them. For V, J and clone size, that table is used; D and trimming come from the DNA. This sample has 150,000 to 200,000 clones, with under 80% found just once. This sample stems from a study of blood T cell repertoires in COVID-19. As for the study in general: Acute-phase and convalescent COVID-19 samples originated in the United States, Italy and Spain. Nucleic acid was either cDNA or gDNA, and it came from T cells, B-cell-depleted T cells, or PBMCs.

Adults between about 18 and 89 years of age took part from 24 US areas. Sequencing input: PBMCs or T cells enriched from blood (not recorded which). The clonotype was recovered from a woman between 50 and 59 years old with acute COVID-19.

In DNA form, the CDR3 reads TGTGCCAGCTCAAGTCGGAGCTCCTACGAGCAGTACGTC. Translating gives CASSSRSSYEQYV. The chain has TRBV18 and TRBJ2-7; D remains unclear. This CDR3 spans 13 amino acids. CDR1 is KGHSH, CDR2 LQKENI, per germline. With 5 bases removed from V and 0 bases from J, the gap between germline ends came to 8 bases.